The following is a T cell receptor beta chain sequence with its context. This clone was counted only a few times. There is no known antigen for this receptor. Per-base quality was not reported, and no clone a single base away is much larger than it. The V end loses 10 bases and the J end loses 1 base, and a stretch of 7 bases separates them. Including the terminal cysteine and phenylalanine, the CDR3 comprises 12 residues. Only CDR3 DNA remains: 36 bases, in frame from the first base. The germline V gene yields MDHEN for CDR1 and SYDVKM for CDR2. These data are taken from a study of blood T cell repertoires in COVID-19 (dated by TCRdb to about 2020). For the study in its entirety: Samples covering the acute and convalescent phases of COVID-19 were provided by collaborators in the United States, Italy and Spain. The prospective study material was composed of cDNA or gDNA derived from T cells, B-cell-depleted T cells, or PBMCs. Deeply sampled blood TCRbeta repertoires from subjects exposed to, actively infected with, or recovered from COVID-19 were included in the dataset. The repertoires were released in a freely available public database meant as a resource for research on the immune response to SARS-CoV-2. The samples were drawn from two sources: the first 160 participants of the ongoing ImmuneRACE study, and 1,200 or so subjects contributed by 6 global collaborators. Sample metadata almost always included a de-identified subject ID, COVID-19 status, age in years and sex. HLA class I and class II types, where available, came from metadata supplied by the sample provider rather than from assay-based typing. What the work shows at the level of the full study, not this receptor alone: Clinical and demographic metadata were provided uncurated, with the amount varying by source and participant.

A second Seattle source provided samples from volunteer blood donors who had recovered from COVID-19. The collaborating institutions used their own protocols to collect whole blood in K2EDTA tubes. For TCRbeta analysis, collaborators shipped samples in one of three forms: frozen whole blood, isolated PBMCs, or DNA extracted from either of those sample types. TCRbeta CDR3 regions were amplified from genomic DNA by means of the immunoSEQ Assay, a bias-controlled multiplex PCR. Per the authors' processing: Within the assay, amplification of reference gene primers was used to estimate how many nucleated cells each sample contained. To quantify the absolute abundance of each unique TCRbeta CDR3 rearrangement, sequence reads were collapsed and filtered. Productive Simpson clonality was computed per sample as the square root of Simpson's diversity index over productive rearrangements. In its TCRdb copy, this immuneACCESS table keeps in-frame sequences only and misses some clones. Where compared with another copy, unresolved V genes explain less than half of these, and the others have no known cause. D and trimming were read from the DNA, whereas the V and J calls and clone size are those reported in that table. The sample has about 170,000 clones on record, around 82% of them singletons. The top ten clones comprise 0.95% to 1.5% of the sample.

This clonotype originated in a man in his 60s who had recovered from COVID-19. The sequencing input was peripheral blood. The rearranged chain carries TRBV28 and TRBJ2-2, with no confident D gene call. The DNA sequence is as follows: TGTGCCAACTCAGGGAACACCGGGGAGCTGTTTTTT. Its amino acids are CANSGNTGELFF.